The source of this T cell receptor (beta chain) is a study of T cell repertoires in cytomegalovirus infection. CDR1 is SSHAT and CDR2 is FNYEAQ in the germline V gene (reference sequence). This CDR3 region has 13 residues. TCRdb itself ran the reads through MiXCR, one entry per CDR3 protein. The sample has a few hundred thousand distinct CDR3 sequences; 17% are singletons. This clonotype has ten or more counts. The junction departs from germline at one end; a sequencing error may be responsible. The TCR sequence derives from a human donor in good health (CMV status not recorded). Some clones in this sample may be carry-over from other donors' samples. What was sequenced was CD8+ T cells from PBMCs. The V and J genes are TRBV7-7 and TRBJ2-3; maybe TRBD2 (6 bases). CDR3: CASSAWGADTQYF. The CDR3 DNA sequence: TGTGCTAGCAGCGCTTGGGGGGCAGATACGCAGTATTTT.